What follows are 10 T cell receptor beta chains derived from one specimen sequenced in a study of shared clonotypes between healthy human individuals. Generated by immunoSEQ multiplex PCR, the TCRdb table keeps only in-frame clones and is missing some. The data hold a few million clones, with around 92% observed a single time. Material: naive CD4+ T cells from PBMCs. As for subset: CD45RA+ positively selected. These receptors came from a man younger than 35 in good health. Some clones in this sample may be carry-over from other donors' samples.

The rearrangement links TRBV28 to TRBJ2-4; D perhaps matches TRBD2 (7 bases). V gave up 6 bases and J gave up 5 bases, with 14 bases separating them. Germline V gene sequence: CDR1 MDHEN, CDR2 SYDVKM. This CDR3 region has 14 residues. The CDR3 reads CASSIGGLQNIQYF. The DNA for the CDR3 is TGTGCCAGCAGCATAGGGGGACTACAAAACATTCAGTACTTC.

V and J are TRBV5-4 and TRBJ1-4; D uncertain. Germline V gives CDR1 SGHNT, CDR2 YYREEE (reference sequence). Trimming left V 0 bases short and J 3 bases short, with 9 bases between. The CDR3 runs to 15 residues. This chain's CDR3 is CASSLGGSANEKLFF. For the CDR3, the DNA is TGTGCCAGCAGCTTGGGAGGGTCGGCTAATGAAAAACTGTTTTTT.

This clone has more than one count but fewer than ten. The rearrangement joins TRBV4-1 to TRBJ1-2; D is unclear. The CDR3 runs to 14 residues. The germline V gene encodes CDR1 MGHRA and CDR2 YSYEKL. The germline V and J ends were trimmed by 4 bases and 7 bases, with 16 bases remaining between them. The CDR3 DNA follows: TGCGCCAGCAGCCCTACTCGGGAGTCCGGTGGCTACACCTTC. As protein: CASSPTRESGGYTF.

The rearrangement joins TRBV15 to TRBJ1-1, with D possibly being TRBD1 (6 bases). The length of the CDR3 is 17 residues. Germline-derived CDR1 and CDR2 are LNHNV and YYDKDF (reference sequence). V was pared by 0 bases and J by 0 bases, with 14 bases between. The CDR3 sequence: CATSRDLAGAMNTEAFF. The CDR3 DNA reads TGTGCCACCAGCAGAGATTTGGCAGGGGCCATGAACACTGAAGCTTTCTTT.

The rearrangement links TRBV4-1 to TRBJ1-4, with unresolved D. CDR1 MGHRA and CDR2 YSYEKL come from the germline V gene. The CDR3 has 17 amino acids. Trimming took 1 base from V and 10 from J, leaving 22 bases between them. The CDR3 DNA sequence: TGCGCCAGCAGCCAAGTAGTGGGGTTGATGGTAGCGGCAAAACTGTTTTTT. As protein: CASSQVVGLMVAAKLFF.

The V and J genes are TRBV19 and TRBJ1-5; tentatively, D is TRBD1 (6 bases). Germline V gene data show CDR1 as LNHDA and CDR2 as SQIVND (reference sequence). The CDR3 contains 16 residues. Trimming took off 5 bases at V and 5 bases at J, with 19 bases between the two ends. Written as DNA, the CDR3 is TGTGCCAGTAGTCCCACCCCCAGGGGAGGCGATCAGCCCCAGCATTTT. This encodes CASSPTPRGGDQPQHF.

In its sample, this clone was seen a few times. The chain recombines TRBV2 with TRBJ1-2, with TRBD1 identical over 7 bases. The V and J ends lost 0 bases and 5 bases, in that order; junction bases with no gene match: 6. The germline V gene has CDR1 SNHLY and CDR2 FYNNEI. The CDR3 is 15 residues long. The CDR3 bases are TGTGCCAGCAGTGAAGCGCTGACAGGGCTTTATGGCTACACCTTC. This encodes CASSEALTGLYGYTF. Full variable domain (remainder filled in from reference TRBV2 and TRBJ1-2): EPEVTQTPSHQVTQMGQEVILRCVPISNHLYFYWYRQILGQKVEFLVSFYNNEISEKSEIFDDQFSVERPDGSNFTLKIRSTKLEDSAMYFCASSEALTGLYGYTFGSGTRLTVV.

This clone was observed a few times. The chain is built from TRBV6-5 and TRBJ1-1; 7 bases are a match to TRBD1. V lost 0 bases and J lost 6; bases outside the gene matches: 4. The CDR3 covers 14 residues. Germline V gene lookup returns CDR1 MNHEY and CDR2 SVGAGI. CDR3: CASSYSWDRPEAFF. CDR3 coding DNA: TGTGCCAGCAGTTACTCATGGGACAGACCTGAAGCTTTCTTT.

Note on this clone: Distinct nucleotide sequences in the sample also encode this CDR3. The chain carries TRBV27 and TRBJ1-5; maybe TRBD1 (5 bases). From germline, CDR1 is MNHEY and CDR2 SMNVEV (reference sequence). The length of the CDR3 is 13 residues. Between the trimmed V and J ends, which lost 2 bases and 4 bases, there was a span of 6 bases. Here the CDR3 DNA reads TGTGCCAGCAGTTTACGGGGGAATCAGCCCCAGCATTTT. It is translated as CASSLRGNQPQHF.

Comments on this clone: Compared with germline, one end of the junction differs, possibly owing to a read error. The CDR3 is CANSLRRASYNEQFF. Here the CDR3 DNA reads TGTGCCAACAGCTTGCGGCGGGCTTCCTACAATGAGCAGTTCTTC. The chain couples TRBV5-4 to TRBJ2-1; the D gene is possibly TRBD2 (5 bases). CDR1 is SGHNT and CDR2 is YYREEE in the germline V gene (reference sequence). There are 15 residues in the CDR3.